Sequencing of this TCR beta chain was carried out in a study of Graves' ophthalmopathy and Graves' hyperthyroidism. Study-level background: Where ophthalmopathy was absent within 18 months of follow-up, hyperthyroidism was stable.

TCR beta CDR3 amplification used RNA transcripts. The workflow started with a first-round RT-PCR run with HTBI primers and then moved on to a second-round multiplex PCR. TCRdb analysed the multiplex PCR reads with MiXCR anew, one entry per CDR3 protein. The table includes over a million distinct CDR3 sequences, about two fifths detected once. Establishment of the diagnosis relied upon clinical symptoms, serum thyroxine, TRAb, thyroid ultrasound and orbital computed tomography. This CDR3 region has 17 residues. V gave up 8 bases and J gave up 11 bases, with 30 bases separating them. In germline, CDR1 is SGHDN, CDR2 FVKESK.

Sequenced sample: peripheral blood or thyroid tissue (not recorded which). This rearrangement joins TRBV14 to TRBJ1-4; D perhaps matches TRBD1 (5 bases). This TCR was recovered from an adult man with Graves' hyperthyroidism. CDR3 nucleotides: TGTGCCAGCTCACCACAGGACGGGTCCTTATCTTCGTGGAAACTGTTTTTT. This sequence encodes CASSPQDGSLSSWKLFF. Full variable domain (missing parts from reference TRBV14 and TRBJ1-4): EAGVTQFPSHSVIEKGQTVTLRCDPISGHDNLYWYRRVMGKEIKFLLHFVKESKQDESGMPNNRFLAERTGGTYSTLKVQPAELEDSGVYFCASSPQDGSLSSWKLFFGSGTQLSVL.